This TCR beta chain was captured in a study of T cells in tumors after PD-1 blockade. Turning to the study itself: No patient had prior checkpoint blockade, systemic immunosuppression, or radiotherapy within 4 weeks. Daily vismodegib 150 mg continued in a subset of anti-PD-1-treated patients. Blood samples averaged 113,528 templates (range roughly 22,000-260,000) and fewer than 45,000 unique clonotypes. Findings and caveats of the study: Around two fifths of tumor TCR clonotypes were also found in blood.

The repertoire was sequenced with immunoSEQ multiplex PCR; TCRdb's copy has only in-frame clones and lacks some. The data show approximately 19,000 clones, about 85% seen once. Germline CDR1 reads SGHRS; CDR2 reads YFSETQ. This CDR3 comprises 17 residues. Germline trimming cut 0 bases from V and 9 bases from J; bases unmatched to any gene: 6. Turning to this clone: Its antigen is unknown.

This TCR was sampled from a human donor with advanced basal cell or squamous cell carcinoma (not recorded which). The sample consisted of PBMCs, taken after anti-PD-1 therapy. This sequence joins TRBV5-1 and TRBJ2-1; 16 bases line up with TRBD2. The CDR3 bases are TGCGCCAGCAGCTTGGCAGTGGGACTAGCGGGAGGGCGTGAGCAGTTCTTC. Its protein product is CASSLAVGLAGGREQFF.